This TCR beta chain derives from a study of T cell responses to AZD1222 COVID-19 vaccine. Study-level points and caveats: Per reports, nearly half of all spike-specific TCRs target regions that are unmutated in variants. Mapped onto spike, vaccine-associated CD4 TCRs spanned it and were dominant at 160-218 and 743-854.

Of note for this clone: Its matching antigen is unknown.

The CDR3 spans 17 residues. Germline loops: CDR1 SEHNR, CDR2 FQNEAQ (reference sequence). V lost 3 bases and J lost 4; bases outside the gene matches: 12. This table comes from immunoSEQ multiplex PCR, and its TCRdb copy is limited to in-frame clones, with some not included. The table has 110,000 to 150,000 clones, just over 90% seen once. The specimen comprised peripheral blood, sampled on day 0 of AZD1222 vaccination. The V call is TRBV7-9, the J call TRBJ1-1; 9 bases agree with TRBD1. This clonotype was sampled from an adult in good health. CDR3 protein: CASSFIIRTGVFTEAFF. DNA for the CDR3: TGTGCCAGCAGCTTCATAATCAGGACAGGGGTTTTCACTGAAGCTTTCTTT.